This T cell receptor beta chain was documented in a study of cytomegalovirus exposure and HLA in healthy donors. General study results and limits: Among TCR beta chains, those listed as cytomegalovirus-associated numbered about 160.

On this clone: What it recognizes is unknown.

Amplification used 60 Vbeta primers and 13 Jbeta primers. Clones were read by immunoSEQ multiplex PCR, and TCRdb kept only the in-frame ones, dropping some. The sample lists about 200,000 clones, under 80% occurring once. The length of the CDR3 is 13 residues. The trim removed 2 bases at V and 6 bases at J, leaving 2 bases unmatched. In germline, CDR1 is SGHNT, CDR2 YYREEE (reference sequence). Sequenced input: PBMCs. This TCR was sampled from a girl aged 2 to 9 in good health and CMV-seronegative. The rearrangement joins TRBV5-4 to TRBJ2-1; the match to TRBD1 covers 7 bases. DNA of the CDR3: TGTGCCAGCAGCTTAGGGGACAGCAATGAGCAGTTCTTC. This sequence encodes CASSLGDSNEQFF. Together with reference TRBV5-4 and TRBJ2-1, the CDR3 gives the full variable domain: ETGVTQSPTHLIKTRGQQVTLRCSSQSGHNTVSWYQQALGQGPQFIFQYYREEENGRGNFPPRFSGLQFPNYSSELNVNALELDDSALYLCASSLGDSNEQFFGPGTRLTVL.